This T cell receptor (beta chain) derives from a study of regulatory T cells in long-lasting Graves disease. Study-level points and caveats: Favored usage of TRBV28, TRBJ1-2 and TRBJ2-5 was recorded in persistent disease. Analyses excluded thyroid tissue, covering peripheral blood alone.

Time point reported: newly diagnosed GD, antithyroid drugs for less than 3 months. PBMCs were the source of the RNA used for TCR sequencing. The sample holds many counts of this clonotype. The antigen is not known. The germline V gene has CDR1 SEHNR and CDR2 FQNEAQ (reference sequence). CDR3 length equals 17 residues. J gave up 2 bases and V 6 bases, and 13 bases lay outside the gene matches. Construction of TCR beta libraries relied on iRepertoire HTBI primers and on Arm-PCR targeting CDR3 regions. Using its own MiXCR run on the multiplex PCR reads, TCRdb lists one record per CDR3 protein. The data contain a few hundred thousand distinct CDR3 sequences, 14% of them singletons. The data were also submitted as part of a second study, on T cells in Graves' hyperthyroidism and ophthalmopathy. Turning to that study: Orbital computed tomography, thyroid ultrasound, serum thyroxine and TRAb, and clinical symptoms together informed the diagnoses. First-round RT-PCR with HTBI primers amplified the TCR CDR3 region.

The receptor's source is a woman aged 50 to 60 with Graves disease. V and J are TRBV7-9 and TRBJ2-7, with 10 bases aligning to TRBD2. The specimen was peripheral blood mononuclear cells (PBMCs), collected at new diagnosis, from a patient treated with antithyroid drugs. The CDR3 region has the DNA TGTGCCAGCAGACATCCGGTGGTAGGGACTAGCGCCTACGAGCAGTACTTC. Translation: CASRHPVVGTSAYEQYF.